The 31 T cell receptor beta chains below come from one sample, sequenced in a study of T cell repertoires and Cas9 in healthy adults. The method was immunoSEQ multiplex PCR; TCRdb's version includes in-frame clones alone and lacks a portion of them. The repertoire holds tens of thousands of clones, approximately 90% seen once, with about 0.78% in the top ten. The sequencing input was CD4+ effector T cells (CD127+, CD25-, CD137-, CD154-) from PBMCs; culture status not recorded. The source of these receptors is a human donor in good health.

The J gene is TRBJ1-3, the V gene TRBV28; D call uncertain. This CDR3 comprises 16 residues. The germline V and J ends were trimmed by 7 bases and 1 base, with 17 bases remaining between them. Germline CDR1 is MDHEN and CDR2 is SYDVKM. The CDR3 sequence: CASTAGWSKSGNTIYF. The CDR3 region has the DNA TGTGCCAGCACCGCCGGATGGAGCAAGTCTGGAAACACCATATATTTT.

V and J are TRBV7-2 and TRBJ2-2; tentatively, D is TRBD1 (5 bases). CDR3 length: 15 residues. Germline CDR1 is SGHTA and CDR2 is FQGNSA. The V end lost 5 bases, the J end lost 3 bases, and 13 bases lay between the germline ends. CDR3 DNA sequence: TGTGCCAGCAGCCCTCGGCTAGGGGACACCGGGGAGCTGTTTTTT. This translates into CASSPRLGDTGELFF.

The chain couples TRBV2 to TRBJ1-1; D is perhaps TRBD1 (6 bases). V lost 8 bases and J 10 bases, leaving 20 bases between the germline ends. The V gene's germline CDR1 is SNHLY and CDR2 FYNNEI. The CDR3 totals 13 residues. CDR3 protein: CASSLKQGFVAFF. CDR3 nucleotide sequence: TGTGCCAGCTCGCTGAAACAGGGTTTTGTAGCTTTCTTT. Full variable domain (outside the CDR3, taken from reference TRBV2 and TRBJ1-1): EPEVTQTPSHQVTQMGQEVILRCVPISNHLYFYWYRQILGQKVEFLVSFYNNEISEKSEIFDDQFSVERPDGSNFTLKIRSTKLEDSAMYFCASSLKQGFVAFFGQGTRLTVV.

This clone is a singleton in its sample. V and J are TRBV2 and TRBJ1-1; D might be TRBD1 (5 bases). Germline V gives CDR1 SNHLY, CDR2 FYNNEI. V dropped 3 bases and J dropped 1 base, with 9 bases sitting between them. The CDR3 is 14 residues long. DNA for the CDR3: TGTGCCAGCAGTGACAGGGTGAGGAACACTGAAGCTTTCTTT. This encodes CASSDRVRNTEAFF.

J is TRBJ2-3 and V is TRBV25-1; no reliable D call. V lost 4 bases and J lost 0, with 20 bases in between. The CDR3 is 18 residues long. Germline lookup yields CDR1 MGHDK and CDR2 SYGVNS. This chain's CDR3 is CASSVLLSGVASTDTQYF. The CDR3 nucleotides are TGTGCCAGCAGTGTGTTACTCTCCGGAGTTGCAAGCACAGATACGCAGTATTTT.

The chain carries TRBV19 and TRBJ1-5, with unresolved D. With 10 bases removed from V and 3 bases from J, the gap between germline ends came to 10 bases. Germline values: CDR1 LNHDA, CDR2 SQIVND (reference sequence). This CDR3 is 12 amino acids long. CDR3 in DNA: TGTGCCACCGGGTCTCACAATCAGCCCCAGCATTTT. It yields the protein CATGSHNQPQHF.

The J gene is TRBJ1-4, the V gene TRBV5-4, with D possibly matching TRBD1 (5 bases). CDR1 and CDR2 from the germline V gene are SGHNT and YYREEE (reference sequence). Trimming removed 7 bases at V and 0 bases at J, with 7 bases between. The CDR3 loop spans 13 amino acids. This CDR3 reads CASGAATNEKLFF. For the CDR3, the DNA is TGTGCCAGCGGGGCAGCAACTAATGAAAAACTGTTTTTT.

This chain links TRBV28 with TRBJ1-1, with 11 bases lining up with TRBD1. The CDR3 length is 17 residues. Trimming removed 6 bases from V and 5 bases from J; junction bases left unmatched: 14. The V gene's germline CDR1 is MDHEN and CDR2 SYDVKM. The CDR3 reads CASRTGKDRGRKTEAFF. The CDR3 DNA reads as TGTGCCAGCAGGACCGGAAAGGACAGGGGGCGCAAAACTGAAGCTTTCTTT.

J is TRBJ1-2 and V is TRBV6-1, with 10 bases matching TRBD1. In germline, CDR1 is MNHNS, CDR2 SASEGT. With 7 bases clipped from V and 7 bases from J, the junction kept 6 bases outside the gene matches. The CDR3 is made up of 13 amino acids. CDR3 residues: CASKGTGAGGYTF. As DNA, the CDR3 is TGTGCCAGCAAGGGGACAGGGGCGGGTGGCTACACCTTC.

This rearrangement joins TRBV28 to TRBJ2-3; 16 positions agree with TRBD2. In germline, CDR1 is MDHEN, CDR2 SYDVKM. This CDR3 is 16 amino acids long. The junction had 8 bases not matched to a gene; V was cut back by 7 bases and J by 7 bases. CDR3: CASNPGLAGGLNTQYF. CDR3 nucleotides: TGTGCCAGCAACCCGGGACTAGCGGGAGGGCTCAATACGCAGTATTTT.

CDR3 protein: CASRSWVTEAFF. The CDR3 region has the DNA TGTGCCAGCAGGTCCTGGGTCACTGAAGCTTTCTTT. The chain uses TRBV6-1 and TRBJ1-1; no clear D gene. The CDR3 length is 12 residues. Between the trimmed V and J ends, which lost 6 bases and 4 bases, there was a span of 9 bases. Germline loops: CDR1 MNHNS, CDR2 SASEGT.

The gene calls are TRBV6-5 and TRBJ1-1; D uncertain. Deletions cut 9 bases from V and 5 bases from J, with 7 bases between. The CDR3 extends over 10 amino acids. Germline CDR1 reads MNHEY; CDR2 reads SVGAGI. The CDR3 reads CASTLTEAFF. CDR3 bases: TGTGCCAGTACCTTGACTGAAGCTTTCTTT.

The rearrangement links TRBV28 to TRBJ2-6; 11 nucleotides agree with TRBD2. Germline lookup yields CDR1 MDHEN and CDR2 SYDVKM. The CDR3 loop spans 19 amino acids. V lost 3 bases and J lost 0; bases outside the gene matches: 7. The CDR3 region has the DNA TGTGCCAGCAGTTTCGGACTAGCGGGTGTAAGCTCTGGGGCCAACGTCCTGACTTTC. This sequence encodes CASSFGLAGVSSGANVLTF.

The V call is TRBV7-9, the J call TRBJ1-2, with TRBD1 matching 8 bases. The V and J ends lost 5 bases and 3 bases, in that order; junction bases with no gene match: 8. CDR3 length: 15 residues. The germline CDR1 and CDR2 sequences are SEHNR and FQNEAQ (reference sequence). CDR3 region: CASSLGQGEYYGYTF. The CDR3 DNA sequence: TGTGCCAGCAGCCTTGGACAGGGCGAATACTATGGCTACACCTTC.

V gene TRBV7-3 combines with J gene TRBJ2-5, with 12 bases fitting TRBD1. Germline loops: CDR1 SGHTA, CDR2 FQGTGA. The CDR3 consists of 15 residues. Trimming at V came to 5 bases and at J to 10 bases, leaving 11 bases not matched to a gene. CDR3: CASSPGTGGKVDQYF. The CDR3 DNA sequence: TGTGCCAGCAGCCCCGGGACAGGGGGCAAGGTGGACCAGTACTTC.

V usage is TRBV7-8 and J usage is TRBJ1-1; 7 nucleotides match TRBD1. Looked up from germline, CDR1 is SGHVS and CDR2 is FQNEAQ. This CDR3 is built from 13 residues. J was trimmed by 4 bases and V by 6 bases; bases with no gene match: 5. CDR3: CASRPSGGTEAFF. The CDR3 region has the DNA TGTGCCAGCAGACCCTCAGGGGGCACTGAAGCTTTCTTT.

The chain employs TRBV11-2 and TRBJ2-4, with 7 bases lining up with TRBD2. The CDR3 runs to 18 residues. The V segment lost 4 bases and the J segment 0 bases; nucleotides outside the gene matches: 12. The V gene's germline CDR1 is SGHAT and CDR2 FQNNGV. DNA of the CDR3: TGTGCCAGCAGCTCCCACCGAGCTAGCGGACTAGCCAAAAACATTCAGTACTTC. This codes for CASSSHRASGLAKNIQYF.

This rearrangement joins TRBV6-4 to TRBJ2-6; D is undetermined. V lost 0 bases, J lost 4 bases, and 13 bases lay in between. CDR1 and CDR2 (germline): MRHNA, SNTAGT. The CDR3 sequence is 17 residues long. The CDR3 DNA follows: TGTGCCAGCAGTGACTCGCCTTCTCCCCTCGGGGCCAACGTCCTGACTTTC. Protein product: CASSDSPSPLGANVLTF.

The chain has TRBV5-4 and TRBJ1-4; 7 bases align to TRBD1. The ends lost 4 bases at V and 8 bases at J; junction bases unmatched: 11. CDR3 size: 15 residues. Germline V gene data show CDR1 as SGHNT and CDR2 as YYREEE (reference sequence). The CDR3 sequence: CASSTGDRVGEKLFF. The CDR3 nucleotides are TGTGCCAGCAGCACCGGTGACAGGGTAGGAGAAAAACTGTTTTTT.

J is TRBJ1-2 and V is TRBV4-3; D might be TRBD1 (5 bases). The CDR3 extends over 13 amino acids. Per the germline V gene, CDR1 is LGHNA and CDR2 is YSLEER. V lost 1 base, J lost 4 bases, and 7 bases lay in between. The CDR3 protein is CASSQGDVYGYTF. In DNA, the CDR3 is TGCGCCAGCAGCCAAGGGGACGTCTATGGCTACACCTTC.

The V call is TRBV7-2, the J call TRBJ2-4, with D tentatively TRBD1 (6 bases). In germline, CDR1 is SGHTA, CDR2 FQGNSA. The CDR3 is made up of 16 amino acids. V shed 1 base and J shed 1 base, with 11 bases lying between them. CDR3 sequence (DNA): TGTGCCAGCAGCTTAGGGCTGGGGGCGGCCAAAAACATTCAGTACTTC. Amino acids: CASSLGLGAAKNIQYF.

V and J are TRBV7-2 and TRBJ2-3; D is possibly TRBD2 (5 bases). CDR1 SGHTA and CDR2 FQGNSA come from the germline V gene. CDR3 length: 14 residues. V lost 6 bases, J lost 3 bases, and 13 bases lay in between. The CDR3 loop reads CASRPGMVTDTQYF. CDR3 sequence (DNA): TGTGCCAGCAGGCCGGGAATGGTGACAGATACGCAGTATTTT.

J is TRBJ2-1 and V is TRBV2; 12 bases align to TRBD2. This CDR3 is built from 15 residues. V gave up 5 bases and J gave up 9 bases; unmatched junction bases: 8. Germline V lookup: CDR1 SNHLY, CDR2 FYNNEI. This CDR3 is CASSPGLAGGGEQFF. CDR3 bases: TGTGCCAGCAGTCCGGGACTAGCGGGTGGGGGTGAGCAGTTCTTC.

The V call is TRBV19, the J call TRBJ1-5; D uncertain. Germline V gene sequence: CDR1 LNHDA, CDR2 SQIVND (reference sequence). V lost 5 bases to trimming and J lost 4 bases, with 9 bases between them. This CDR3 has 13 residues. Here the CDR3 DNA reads TGTGCCAGTAGTCTCCAGCGAAATCAGCCCCAGCATTTT. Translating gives CASSLQRNQPQHF.

CDR3 residues: CASSPPGGSNQPQHF. The CDR3 region has the DNA TGTGCCAGCTCACCCCCAGGGGGTAGCAATCAGCCCCAGCATTTT. V is TRBV18 and J is TRBJ1-5; 7 positions match TRBD1. Germline V gives CDR1 KGHSH, CDR2 LQKENI. CDR3 length equals 15 residues. V shed 3 bases, J shed 0 bases, and the junction held 2 bases outside the gene matches.

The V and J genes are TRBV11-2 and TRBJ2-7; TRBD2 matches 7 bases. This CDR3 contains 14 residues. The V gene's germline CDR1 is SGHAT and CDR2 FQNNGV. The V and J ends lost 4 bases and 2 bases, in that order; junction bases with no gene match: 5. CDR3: CASSSGGVAYEQYF. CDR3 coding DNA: TGTGCCAGCAGCTCGGGGGGTGTGGCCTACGAGCAGTACTTC.

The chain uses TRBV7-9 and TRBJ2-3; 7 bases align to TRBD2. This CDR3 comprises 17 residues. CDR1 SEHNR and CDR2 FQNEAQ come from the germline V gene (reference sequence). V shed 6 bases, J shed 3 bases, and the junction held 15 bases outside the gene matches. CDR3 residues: CASSRSLAEVRTDTQYF. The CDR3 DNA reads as TGTGCCAGCAGTCGAAGTCTAGCGGAGGTTAGGACAGATACGCAGTATTTT.

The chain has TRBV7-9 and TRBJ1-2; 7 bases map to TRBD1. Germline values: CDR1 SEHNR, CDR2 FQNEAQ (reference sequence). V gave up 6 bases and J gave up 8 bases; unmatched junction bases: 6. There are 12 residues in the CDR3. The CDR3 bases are TGTGCCAGCAGTATAGACAGGGCGGGCTACACCTTC. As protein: CASSIDRAGYTF.

DNA of the CDR3: TGTGCCAGCAGTGGCCGAGTATCGGAGACCCAGTACTTC. Its protein product is CASSGRVSETQYF. J is TRBJ2-5 and V is TRBV2, with D unresolved. Trimming left V 4 bases short and J 5 bases short, with 11 bases between. The CDR3 runs 13 residues. CDR1 and CDR2 (germline): SNHLY, FYNNEI.

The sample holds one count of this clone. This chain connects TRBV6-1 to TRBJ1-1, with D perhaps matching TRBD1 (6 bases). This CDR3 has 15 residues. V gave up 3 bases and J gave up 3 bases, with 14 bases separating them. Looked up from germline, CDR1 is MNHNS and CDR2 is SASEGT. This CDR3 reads CASSDLGARDTEAFF. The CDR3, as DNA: TGTGCCAGCAGTGATTTGGGGGCCCGCGACACTGAAGCTTTCTTT.

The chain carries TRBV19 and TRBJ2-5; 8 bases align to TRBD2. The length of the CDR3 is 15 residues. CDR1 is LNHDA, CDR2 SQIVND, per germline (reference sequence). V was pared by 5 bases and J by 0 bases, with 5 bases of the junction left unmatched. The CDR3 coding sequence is TGTGCCAGTAGTGGGCGGGGGGCCTACCAAGAGACCCAGTACTTC. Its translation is CASSGRGAYQETQYF.